Listed below are T cell receptor beta chains from one sample, sequenced in a study of T cell repertoires in cytomegalovirus infection. MiXCR, run by TCRdb on the reads, gives a single entry per CDR3 protein. The repertoire holds approximately 170,000 distinct CDR3 sequences, with over 13% as singletons. The sequenced sample was PBMCs. These receptor sequences come from a human donor in good health (CMV status not recorded). Some clones in this sample may be carry-over from other donors' samples. The CDR3 runs from the conserved cysteine through the conserved F or W. The D gene is left open where the match is weak. Clone size is given for some rows only: seen once, a few or many times, or a class if the clone is expanded.

few	TRBJ1-1	.	TRBV3-1	CASSHPLGQFTEAFF	TGTGCCAGCAGCCATCCGTTAGGACAGTTTACTGAAGCTTTCTTT
.	TRBJ2-5	.	TRBV20-1	CSARRGAGLETQYF	TGCAGTGCTAGACGTGGGGCGGGCTTGGAGACCCAGTACTTC
many	TRBJ2-5	.	TRBV6-1	CASSYPGYQETQYF	TGTGCCAGCAGTTATCCAGGGTACCAAGAGACCCAGTACTTC
.	TRBJ1-5	TRBD1	TRBV4-2	CASSQAGGFDQPQHF	TGTGCCAGCAGCCAAGCAGGGGGGTTTGATCAGCCCCAGCATTTT
many	TRBJ2-5	TRBD2	TRBV11-2	CASSSAGDKYF	TGTGCCAGCAGCTCAGCGGGAGACAAGTACTTC
few	TRBJ2-7	TRBD2	TRBV4-3	CASSQDIGRANEQYF	TGCGCCAGCAGCCAAGATATCGGGAGGGCAAACGAGCAGTACTTC
.	TRBJ2-7	TRBD2	TRBV20-1	CSARRASGERHEQYF	TGCAGTGCTAGAAGGGCTAGCGGAGAGAGGCACGAGCAGTACTTC
.	TRBJ2-1	TRBD2	TRBV28	CASSPYSGRTYNEQFF	TGTGCCAGCAGTCCATATAGCGGGAGGACCTACAATGAGCAGTTCTTC
few	TRBJ2-7	.	TRBV10-3	CAISALSYEQYF	TGTGCCATCAGTGCCCTATCCTACGAGCAGTACTTC
.	TRBJ1-1	.	TRBV11-1	CASTPRGGNAEAFF	TGTGCCAGCACCCCTAGAGGCGGGAACGCTGAAGCTTTCTTT
few	TRBJ2-7	TRBD2	TRBV7-9	CASSLGPSGPSYEQYF	TGTGCCAGCAGCTTAGGGCCTAGCGGGCCCTCCTACGAGCAGTACTTC